The 11 T cell receptor beta chains listed next were all sequenced from one sample in a study of spatial heterogeneity in lung cancer. Broader study findings: It was found that expanded intratumoral alpha and beta TCR counts tracked tumor mutation counts.

No antigen has been assigned to these receptors. Sample time point: sample taken at primary tumor resection. TCRdb re-derived calls from the 5' RACE reads in MiXCR, one entry per CDR3 protein. In the table there are 1,400 or so distinct CDR3 sequences, roughly 13% of which are singletons. This material consisted of lung tumor tissue, taken at surgery. These receptors were obtained from a female donor with early-stage non-small cell lung cancer.

This clonotype occurred a few times. The chain recombines TRBV4-3 with TRBJ1-4; the D gene is possibly TRBD1 (6 bases). CDR3 size: 16 residues. Germline CDR1 reads LGHNA; CDR2 reads YSLEER. V was clipped by 0 bases and J by 8 bases, with 16 bases between them. The CDR3 DNA is TGCGCCAGCAGCCAAGACGTCAGGGGCGCGGGGGAAAAACTGTTTTTT. It codes for CASSQDVRGAGEKLFF.

By proportion, this clonotype is medium-sized. The CDR3 region has the DNA TGCGCCAGCAGCTTACAGGCACAAGAGACCCAGTACTTC. The encoded protein is CASSLQAQETQYF. The rearrangement joins TRBV5-1 to TRBJ2-5; D may be TRBD1 (5 bases). Trimming took off 2 bases at V and 2 bases at J, with 7 bases between the two ends. Germline V gene sequence: CDR1 SGHRS, CDR2 YFSETQ. The CDR3 spans 13 residues.

The table lists this clonotype with a few counts. The rearrangement joins TRBV7-2 to TRBJ1-1; 7 bases match TRBD1. V shed 5 bases and J 1 base; nucleotides not matched to a gene: 4. Germline lookup yields CDR1 SGHTA and CDR2 FQGNSA. The CDR3 has 14 residues. The CDR3 DNA follows: TGTGCCAGCAGCCGAGGGACAGAGAACACTGAAGCTTTCTTT. Translation gives CASSRGTENTEAFF.

By share, this clonotype counts as medium-sized. The V and J genes are TRBV5-1 and TRBJ2-5; D unresolved. With 0 bases removed from V and 2 bases from J, the gap between germline ends came to 20 bases. There are 18 residues in the CDR3. Germline V lookup: CDR1 SGHRS, CDR2 YFSETQ. DNA for the CDR3: TGCGCCAGCAGCTTGGCAAATTTCAAAGGGATGGCACAAGAGACCCAGTACTTC. It is translated as CASSLANFKGMAQETQYF.

V gene TRBV27 combines with J gene TRBJ2-7, with 8 nucleotides matching TRBD2. This CDR3 has 14 residues. The junction had 6 bases not matched to a gene; V was cut back by 3 bases and J by 5 bases. From germline, CDR1 is MNHEY and CDR2 SMNVEV (reference sequence). The CDR3 loop reads CASSFSGAWNEQYF. For the CDR3, the DNA is TGTGCCAGCAGTTTTAGCGGGGCCTGGAACGAGCAGTACTTC.

This clonotype is labeled as large. CDR3 nucleotide sequence: TGTGCCAGCAGCTCCATAGGGGGGCGAGAGACCCAGTACTTC. This gives the protein CASSSIGGRETQYF. The chain couples TRBV7-6 to TRBJ2-5; possibly TRBD1 or TRBD2 for D (6 bases each). With 4 bases removed from V and 4 bases from J, the gap between germline ends came to 13 bases. Germline V gives CDR1 SGHVS, CDR2 FNYEAQ. This CDR3 is 14 amino acids long.

This clonotype was seen a few times. A much bigger clone sits one base away, suggesting this may be a read error. The chain is built from TRBV7-2 and TRBJ1-1; TRBD1 might be the D (6 bases). The CDR3 is 14 residues long. CDR1 is SGHTA, CDR2 FQGNSA, per germline. The CDR3 sequence is CASRRGSTNTKAFF. Here the CDR3 DNA reads TGTGCCAGCAGAAGGGGGTCAACCAACACTAAAGCTTTCTTT. Complete variable domain (other parts from reference TRBV7-2 and TRBJ1-1): GAGVSQSPSNKVTEKGKDVELRCDPISGHTALYWYRQSLGQGLEFLIYFQGNSAPDKSGLPSDRFSAERTGGSVSTLTIQRTQQEDSAVYLCASRRGSTNTKAFFGQGTRLTVV.

By its share, this clonotype is medium-sized. CDR3 sequence: CSAHWTGEGETQYF. The CDR3 nucleotides are TGCAGTGCCCATTGGACAGGGGAAGGGGAGACCCAGTACTTC. The rearrangement uses TRBV20-1 and TRBJ2-5, with TRBD1 identical over 9 bases. This CDR3 has 14 amino acids. The trim removed 6 bases at V and 5 bases at J, leaving 10 bases unmatched. Germline CDR1 reads DFQATT; CDR2 reads SNEGSKA (reference sequence).

By sample fraction, this clonotype is medium-sized. The CDR3: CASSPTLSGAKNIQYF. In nucleotides, the CDR3 is TGTGCCAGCAGTCCGACCTTGAGTGGAGCCAAAAACATTCAGTACTTC. The chain links TRBV12-3 or TRBV12-4 to TRBJ2-4, with D uncertain. The CDR3 loop spans 16 amino acids. Trimming removed 5 bases at V and 0 bases at J, with 14 bases between.

The chain carries TRBV7-6 and TRBJ2-3, with 8 bases fitting TRBD2. The ends lost 5 bases at V and 0 bases at J; junction bases unmatched: 7. The germline gives CDR1 SGHVS, CDR2 FNYEAQ. This CDR3 has 16 residues. The CDR3 spells CASSPAGGVSTDTQYF. The CDR3 DNA reads TGTGCCAGCAGCCCGGCGGGGGGAGTTAGCACAGATACGCAGTATTTT.

The CDR3 DNA reads as TGCAGTGCTAGAGAGAGGACAGCCCTAAATCAGCCCCAGCATTTT. Translated: CSARERTALNQPQHF. The gene calls are TRBV20-1 and TRBJ1-5; tentative D call: TRBD1 (6 bases). Germline loops: CDR1 DFQATT, CDR2 SNEGSKA (reference sequence). V was cut by 0 bases and J by 4 bases, with 13 bases left in between. This CDR3 is built from 15 residues.